The next 3 T cell receptor beta chains were all read from a single sample in a study of T cell therapy after organ transplantation. The repertoire was sequenced with immunoSEQ multiplex PCR; TCRdb's copy has only in-frame clones and lacks some. The table records 850 to 1,300 clones, approximately 71% of them present only once. Their specific antigens are unknown. The source was CD8+ T cells from blood, collected before autologous CMV-specific T cell therapy. The receptors derive from a human patient who had received a solid organ transplant and had CMV disease.

The V and J genes are TRBV2 and TRBJ2-7, with 7 bases fitting TRBD2. Germline values: CDR1 SNHLY, CDR2 FYNNEI. J gave up 4 bases and V 4 bases, and 7 bases lay outside the gene matches. CDR3 length: 14 residues. CDR3 in DNA: TGTGCCAGCAGTGGTGGGGGGGTTGTATACGAGCAGTACTTC. Its translation is CASSGGGVVYEQYF.

The chain joins TRBV19 to TRBJ1-3; D unresolved. The CDR3 is made up of 16 amino acids. Looked up from germline, CDR1 is LNHDA and CDR2 is SQIVND (reference sequence). Trimming left V 0 bases short and J 0 bases short, with 9 bases between. The CDR3 region is CASSIDPHSSGNTIYF. Written as DNA, the CDR3 is TGTGCCAGTAGTATAGATCCTCACAGCTCTGGAAACACCATATATTTT.

V is TRBV7-3 and J is TRBJ1-6; D not resolved. The CDR3 runs 15 residues. Trimming stripped 5 bases from V and 9 bases from J, with 17 bases between. CDR1 SGHTA and CDR2 FQGTGA come from the germline V gene. In nucleotides, the CDR3 is TGTGCCAGCAGCCTAGACGGCCGGGGTATTTCACCCCTCCACTTT. Encoded protein: CASSLDGRGISPLHF.